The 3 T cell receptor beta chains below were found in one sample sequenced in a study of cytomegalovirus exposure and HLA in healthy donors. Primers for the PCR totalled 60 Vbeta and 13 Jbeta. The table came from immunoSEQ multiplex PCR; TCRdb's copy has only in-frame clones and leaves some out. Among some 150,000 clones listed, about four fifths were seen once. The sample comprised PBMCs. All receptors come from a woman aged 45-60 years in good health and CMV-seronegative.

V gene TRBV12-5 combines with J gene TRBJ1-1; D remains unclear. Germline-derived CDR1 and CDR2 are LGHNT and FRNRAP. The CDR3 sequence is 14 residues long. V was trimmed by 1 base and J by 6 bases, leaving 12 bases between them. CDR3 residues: CASGLGERSSEAFF. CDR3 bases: TGTGCTAGTGGTTTGGGGGAGCGGAGCTCTGAAGCTTTCTTT.

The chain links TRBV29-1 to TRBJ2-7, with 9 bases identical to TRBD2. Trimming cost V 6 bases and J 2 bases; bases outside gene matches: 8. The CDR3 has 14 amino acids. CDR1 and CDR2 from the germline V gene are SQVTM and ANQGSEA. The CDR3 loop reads CSVKISGSAYEQYF. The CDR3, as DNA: TGCAGCGTAAAGATTAGCGGGAGCGCCTACGAGCAGTACTTC.

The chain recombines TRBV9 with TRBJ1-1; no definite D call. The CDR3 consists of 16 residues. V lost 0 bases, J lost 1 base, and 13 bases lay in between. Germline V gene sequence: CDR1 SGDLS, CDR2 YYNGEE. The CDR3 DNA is TGTGCCAGCAGCGTAGATGTGGGCGGGTCGAACACTGAAGCTTTCTTT. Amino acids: CASSVDVGGSNTEAFF.